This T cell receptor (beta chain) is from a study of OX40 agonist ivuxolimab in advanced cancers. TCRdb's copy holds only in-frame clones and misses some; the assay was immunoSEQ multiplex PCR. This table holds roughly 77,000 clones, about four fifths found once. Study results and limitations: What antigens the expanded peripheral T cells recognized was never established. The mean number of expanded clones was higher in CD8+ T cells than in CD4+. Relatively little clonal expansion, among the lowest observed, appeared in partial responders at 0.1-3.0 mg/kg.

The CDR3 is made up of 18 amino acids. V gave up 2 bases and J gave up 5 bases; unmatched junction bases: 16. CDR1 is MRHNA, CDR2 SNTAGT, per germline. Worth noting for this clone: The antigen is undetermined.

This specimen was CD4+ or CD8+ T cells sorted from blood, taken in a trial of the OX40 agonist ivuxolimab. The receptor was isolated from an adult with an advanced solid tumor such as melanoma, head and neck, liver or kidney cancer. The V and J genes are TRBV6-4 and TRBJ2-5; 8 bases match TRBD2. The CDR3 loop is CASSDRPRGGAVWETQYF. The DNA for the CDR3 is TGTGCCAGCAGTGACCGGCCTCGGGGGGGCGCTGTATGGGAGACCCAGTACTTC.